This T cell receptor beta chain was identified during a study of cytomegalovirus exposure and HLA in healthy donors. The PCR was carried out with 60 Vbeta primers and 13 Jbeta primers. Assay used: immunoSEQ multiplex PCR; TCRdb lists only in-frame clones, some missing. The table includes 150,000 to 200,000 clones, approximately 81% detected once. The germline V gene encodes CDR1 SEHNR and CDR2 FQNEAQ (reference sequence). The CDR3 has 16 residues. Unmatched junction bases numbered 8, after V lost 3 bases and J lost 2 bases. Sequenced material: PBMCs. This sequence joins TRBV7-9 and TRBJ2-3, with 7 bases lining up with TRBD1. The clonotype was recovered from a female donor in good health and CMV-seronegative. CDR3 amino acids: CASSFMPGQNTDTQYF. The CDR3 DNA reads as TGTGCCAGCAGCTTCATGCCGGGACAGAACACAGATACGCAGTATTTT.